This T cell receptor (beta chain) comes out of a study of beta chain features in type 1 diabetes. Background on the study: Healthy donors and patients showed comparable age, gender and cell yields.

Trimming removed 2 bases at V and 2 bases at J, with 19 bases between. From germline, CDR1 is MDHEN and CDR2 SYDVKM. This CDR3 comprises 17 residues. Isolated RNA was reverse transcribed in full, so expressed TCRB transcripts were sequenced. Generated by immunoSEQ multiplex PCR, the TCRdb table keeps only in-frame clones and is missing some. In the table there are 900,000 or so clones, about a sixth of which are singletons. This clone was seen only a few times. This TCR came from a young woman in good health. V and J are TRBV28 and TRBJ2-7; D is undetermined. Sequencing was carried out using naive CD4+ T cells from blood. The chain's CDR3 is CASSLRMSPLPTYEQYF. The CDR3 DNA follows: TGTGCCAGCAGTTTACGTATGAGTCCTCTACCCACCTACGAGCAGTACTTC.